This record looks at one TCR beta chain sequence and its context. This CDR3 has 14 residues. The germline CDR1 and CDR2 sequences are KGHDR and SFDVKD. Trimming took 4 bases from V and 10 from J, leaving 16 bases between them. The data belong to a study of blood T cell repertoires in COVID-19. Study-wide context: Specimens from acute and convalescent COVID-19 originated in the United States, Italy and Spain.

Generated by immunoSEQ multiplex PCR, the TCRdb table keeps only in-frame clones and is missing some. The sample yields a few hundred thousand clones, roughly 90% seen once. The V gene is TRBV24-1, the J gene TRBJ2-1, with a tentative D call TRBD1 (5 bases). The receptor's source is a man aged 35 to 55 with acute or convalescent COVID-19. Sequencing was done on a sample of peripheral blood. In DNA, the CDR3 is TGTGCCACCAGTGACTCTGTAGGGGCTCAGGAGCAGTTCTTC. Translated: CATSDSVGAQEQFF.